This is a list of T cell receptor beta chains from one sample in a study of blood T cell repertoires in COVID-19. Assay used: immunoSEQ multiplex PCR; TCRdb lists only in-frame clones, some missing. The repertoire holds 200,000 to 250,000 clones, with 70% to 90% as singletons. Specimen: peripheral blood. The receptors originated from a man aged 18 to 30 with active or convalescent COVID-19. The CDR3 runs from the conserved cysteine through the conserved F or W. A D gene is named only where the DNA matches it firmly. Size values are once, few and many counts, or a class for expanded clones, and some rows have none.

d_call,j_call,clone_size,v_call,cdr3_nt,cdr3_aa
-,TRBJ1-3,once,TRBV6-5,TGTGCCAGCAGTTGGACAGTCTCTGGAAACACCATATATTTT,CASSWTVSGNTIYF
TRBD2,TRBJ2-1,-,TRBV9,TGTGCCAGCAGCTCCCGTAGCGGGAGCTACAATGAGCAGTTCTTC,CASSSRSGSYNEQFF
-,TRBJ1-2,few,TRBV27,TGTGCCAGCAGGAGGAGAGGGATAGCTAACTATGGCTACACCTTC,CASRRRGIANYGYTF
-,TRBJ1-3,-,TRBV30,TGTGCCTGGACCCGGACAGAAACTGGAAACACCATATATTTT,CAWTRTETGNTIYF
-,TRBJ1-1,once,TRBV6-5,TGTGCCAGCGTAACGCCAGGGTTCACTGAAGCTTTCTTT,CASVTPGFTEAFF
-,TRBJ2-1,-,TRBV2,TGTGCCAGCGCTGATGGGGGGATCTACAATGAGCAGTTCTTC,CASADGGIYNEQFF
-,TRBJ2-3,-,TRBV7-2,TGTGCCAGCAGCCTGGGACTCAACACGAATACGCAGTATTTT,CASSLGLNTNTQYF
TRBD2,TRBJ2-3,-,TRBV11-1,TGTGCCAGCAGCGAACTAGCGGGAGCAGCAGATACGCAGTATTTT,CASSELAGAADTQYF
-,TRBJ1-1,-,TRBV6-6,TGTGCCAGCAGTTACACCGACAGCCCTGAAGCTTTCTTT,CASSYTDSPEAFF
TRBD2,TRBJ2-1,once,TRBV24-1,TGTGCCACCAGTGCCCTCGGGACTACGACCTACAATGAGCAGTTCTTC,CATSALGTTTYNEQFF
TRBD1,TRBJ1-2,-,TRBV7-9,TGTGCCAGCAGCCTTGGACAGGGGGGGAATGGCTACACCTTC,CASSLGQGGNGYTF
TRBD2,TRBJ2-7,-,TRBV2,TGTGCCAGCAGTAGAGCGGGAGGACCCTACGAGCAGTACTTC,CASSRAGGPYEQYF
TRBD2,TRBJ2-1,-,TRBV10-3,TGTGCCATCAGTGAATCTAGCGGGACGGGCGGTGGATTTTACAATGAGCAGTTCTTC,CAISESSGTGGGFYNEQFF